This T cell receptor (beta chain) derives from a study of cytomegalovirus exposure and HLA in healthy donors (TCRdb year 2017). As for the study more broadly: An earlier analysis of 587 of the donors reported 276 Gb of sequence data and 100 million to 120 million unique TCR beta sequences obtained from about 180 million T cells. Approximately 310 gigabases of sequencing data and tens of millions of unique TCR sequences were included in an early release covering roughly 700 HLA-typed donors. Among the roughly 430 genotyped donors, about 83% belonged to the genetic ancestry cluster associated with self-reported Caucasian donors. The aim of the study was to test whether cataloging public T cell receptors could identify signatures of past pathogen exposure. The study used immunosequencing to profile the T cell repertoires of approximately 630 subjects and linked those repertoires to cytomegalovirus serostatus. In addition to the first cohort of about 650 subjects, a separate validation cohort of 100 to 150 different subjects was used. High-throughput TCR immunosequencing, statistical association of individual TCRs with disease status, and machine learning were combined to predict cytomegalovirus infection status. In a later analysis, previously published TCR beta repertoires from roughly 710 donors were re-analyzed and high-resolution HLA genotyping was added so that TCR occurrence patterns could be studied. Rather than drawing on any new phenotypic data, the later analysis identified candidate immune exposures from TCR beta sequences and the way those sequences occurred across donors. An earlier analysis of approximately 640 of the donors applied high-throughput TCR beta sequencing to assess whether each TCR beta V gene segment acted as functional or pseudogenic. Donor age, sex, ethnicity and CMV serostatus were compiled together with the repertoire data. A later genetic analysis took genome-wide SNP genotypes for about 60% of the roughly 670 donors and used that subset as a discovery cohort. Every repertoire in the discovery cohort had been generated on one and the same sequencing platform. HLA typing covered class I and class II loci at four-digit resolution. Typing coverage varied by locus: roughly 629-640 donors for A, B, C, DRB1 and DQB1; 500 to 550 for DQA1; more than 600 for DPA1; approximately 470 for DPB1. Because of strong linkage in the cohort, roughly 5 DR-DQ haplotypes were treated as single units for association and clustering. On average, 235,054 unique TCR beta nucleotide sequences were sequenced per donor among 398 genotyped donors of the cohort, with about 17% of those sequences being non-productive. Here is what the overall study found, with its caveats: In both the original and validation cohorts, the classifier was reported to diagnose cytomegalovirus status with high specificity and sensitivity. A total of about 180 TCR beta chains were listed by the study as associated with cytomegalovirus. A group of highly shared sequence variants was considered likely to be a technical artifact of the sequencing pipeline. When HLA alleles, especially DR and DQ, strongly co-occurred, attributing TCR associations to individual alleles was difficult. According to a later genetic analysis, donors in an Asian-associated ancestry cluster had fewer N-insertions in productive TCRs than the approximately 690-donor mean. Presence/absence analyses assumed roughly uniform sequencing depth across donors, an assumption that may not hold. V-gene and J-gene trimming of TCR beta chains was associated with a missense DCLRE1C variant in a later genetic analysis, and the association was replicated in an independent cohort. Most CMV-associated TCR beta chains appeared to be HLA-restricted in a later analysis, and the HLA associations seemed to be driven largely by CMV exposure. This cohort had only TCR beta chains sequenced, and the lack of alpha or paired-chain data limited which features could be detected. Compared with equally common non-associated chains, HLA-associated TCR beta chains in a later analysis were more clonally expanded and had lower generation probabilities. In vitro tests confirmed that three of the cytomegalovirus-associated TCR beta chains recognize cytomegalovirus antigens. In a later analysis, the rate of TCR association differed among HLA loci, with DRB1 alleles having the most associated TCRs and HLA-C alleles having the fewest. In a later analysis, several top co-occurrence clusters were reported to appear linked to parvovirus B19, influenza, CMV and Epstein-Barr virus. Because HLA typing was unavailable for some donors at each locus, only the typed subset was used in association tests. A further reported finding was that TCR beta sequences accurately predicted the HLA-A and HLA-B alleles for most subjects in the first cohort. Because the 87-base-pair reads could not distinguish some IMGT-functional V segments, including TRBV6-2 and TRBV6-3, those segments were excluded. Because counts were too low, approximately 18 rarely observed V segments, including chromosome 9 orphons, were excluded from the earlier analysis of roughly 580 of the donors. Broadly in line with IMGT annotations, most TCR beta V segments showed up in productive rearrangements about 87% or about 30% of the time in an earlier analysis of roughly 590 of the donors. Immune exposure information for the cohort was limited to CMV serostatus. Linkage disequilibrium might explain the correlated functional status among segregating V segments, but an unknown experimental factor could not be ruled out. Specific HLA alleles were associated with over 15,000 TCR beta sequences at a false discovery rate of 0.05 in a later analysis. According to the authors, the approach could potentially be generalized to other disease states and immunological phenotypes. While some public TCRs were present in many individuals, most TCR sequences turned up only very rarely across donors.

V has 4 bases trimmed and J has 3 bases trimmed; junction bases matching no gene number 2. The CDR3, from cysteine to phenylalanine, totals 14 residues. Only the CDR3 part of the read is kept: 42 bases, read in frame from the first base. The germline V gene specifies LGHNA as CDR1 and YNFKEQ as CDR2. Points on this clone: Its recognized antigen is unknown. One base away there is no much larger clone; base qualities are not given.

In total, roughly 710 healthy bone marrow donors made up the cohort. At the time of sampling, every cohort member was nominally healthy, though immune exposures that went unrecorded were likely present. The donor tested CMV seropositive, placing the donor among the 290 or so seropositive members of the cohort. A peripheral blood sample was provided by each donor, and peripheral blood mononuclear cells were used for TCR beta sequencing. Genomic DNA extraction from the blood cell samples was performed with the Qiagen DNeasy Blood Extraction Kit. The method behind the library was the immunoSEQ multiplex PCR assay. For the multiplex PCR, a mixture combining 60 forward primers for TCR Vbeta segments and 13 reverse primers for TCR Jbeta segments was used. The CDR3 region of rearranged TCR beta genes was amplified from genomic DNA by a multiplex PCR assay. The amplified TCR beta libraries were sequenced on the Illumina HiSeq System as 87-base-pair reads. In the original analysis: Across the roughly 600 repertoires, a later analysis counted approximately 75 million unique TCR beta chains, 8.5 million to 12 million of which were shared by at least two donors. A nearest-neighbor algorithm error-corrected the raw reads and collapsed the reads into unique sequences, merging closely related sequences to remove PCR and sequencing errors. CDR3 sequences were aligned to IMGT reference sequences to assign V, D and J gene segments. For a sequence to be retained, at least a six-nucleotide match to both a V gene segment and a J gene segment was required. Rearrangements were called productive when the CDR3 lacked stop codons and stayed in frame with V and J; all others were non-productive. CDR3 was defined according to IMGT convention as the region running from the second conserved V-encoded cysteine to the conserved J-encoded phenylalanine. In an earlier analysis of 550 to 650 of the donors, sequences lacking an unambiguous match to a single V gene segment were excluded. An earlier analysis of around 600 of the donors classified V segments as functional when productive rearrangements were above 56.7% and as segregating when the standard deviation between donors was above 5%. A statistical classification framework was developed to diagnose cytomegalovirus status using the catalog of TCR beta chain sequences. A later analysis assigned V and J genes by comparing TCR nucleotide sequences with IMGT/GENE-DB human TR gene sequences. A later analysis assigned CDR3 sequences and most-parsimonious VDJ recombination scenarios with the TCRdist pipeline. In a later analysis, each TCR beta chain was defined by its CDR3 amino acid sequence together with its V-gene family, and reads lacking a unique V-gene family were excluded. As a way to deal with suspected cross-contamination and a sequencing artifact, a later analysis dropped 640 or so nucleotide sequences that were highly shared and had low generation probability. For each public chain, a later analysis derived a clonal expansion index from normalized ranks of inferred template counts within each repertoire. A later analysis computed generation probabilities with a VDJ recombination model fitted to out-of-frame rearrangements, and checked the results against IGoR. Hypergeometric tests were used in a later analysis to score TCR-TCR, TCR-HLA and TCR-CMV co-occurrence, with a repertoire-size bias correction applied to the TCR pairs. False discovery rates were estimated in a later analysis by permuting HLA or CMV assignments 20 times. In a later analysis, co-occurring TCRs were grouped with DBSCAN, and TCRdist sequence similarity was added when clustering was performed within HLA-allele-positive subsets. For co-occurrence clustering, repertoires with fewer than 30,000 or more than 120,000 public chains were excluded, along with a handful of repertoires with anomalous nucleotide sharing. This immuneACCESS table, as held by TCRdb, lists in-frame sequences with V and J called but not all clones. Of the missing ones, under half trace to an unresolved V gene in checked studies; the others have no known cause. The D gene and trimming were derived from the DNA, and the V and J assignments and clone size from that table. This sample is represented by approximately 280,000 clones; more than 80% of them were singletons. 3.5% to 4% of the sample comes from the top ten.

The V and J segments used are TRBV4-2 and TRBJ2-7; 11 of the junction bases match TRBD2. Specimen: PBMCs. This TCR derives from a man aged 40-50 years in good health and CMV-seropositive. The CDR3 protein sequence reads: CASSPGTSGYEQYF. Read as DNA, the sequence is TGTGCCAGCAGCCCCGGGACTAGCGGCTACGAGCAGTACTTC.